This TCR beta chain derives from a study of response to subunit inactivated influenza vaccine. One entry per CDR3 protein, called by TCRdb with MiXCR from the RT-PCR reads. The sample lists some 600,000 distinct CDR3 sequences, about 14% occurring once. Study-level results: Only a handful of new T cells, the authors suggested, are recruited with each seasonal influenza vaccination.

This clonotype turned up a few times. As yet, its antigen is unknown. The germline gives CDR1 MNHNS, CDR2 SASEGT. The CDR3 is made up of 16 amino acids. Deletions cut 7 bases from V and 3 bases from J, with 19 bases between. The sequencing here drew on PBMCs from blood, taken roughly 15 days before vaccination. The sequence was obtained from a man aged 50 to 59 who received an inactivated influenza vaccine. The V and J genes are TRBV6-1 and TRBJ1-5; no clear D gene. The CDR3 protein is CASTVNADADNQPQHF. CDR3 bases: TGTGCCAGCACTGTGAACGCCGACGCCGACAATCAGCCCCAGCATTTT.